This entry lists 22 T cell receptor beta chains sequenced from one sample in a study of T-cell reconstitution after alpha-beta-depleted transplantation in children. Unique molecular identifiers were used to barcode this TCRbeta library. MiXCR, applied by TCRdb to the PCR reads, yields one record per CDR3 protein. The sample contains more than 400,000 distinct CDR3 sequences, about an eighth of which appear only once. The sequences come from PBMCs, mostly from graft donor cells, collected 180 days after TCRalphabeta/CD19-depleted stem cell transplant. The source of these receptors is a female patient aged 2 to 10 who had a stem cell transplant for aplastic anemia, so the T cells may come from the graft donor.

The sample holds a few counts of this clonotype. This chain uses TRBV7-8 with TRBJ1-4, with no clear D. V shed 2 bases and J shed 7 bases, with 8 bases lying between them. The CDR3 is made up of 13 amino acids. From germline, CDR1 is SGHVS and CDR2 FQNEAQ. This CDR3 is CASSLSDGEKLFF. CDR3 coding DNA: TGTGCCAGCAGCTTATCGGACGGTGAAAAACTGTTTTTT.

This clonotype came up a few times. V usage is TRBV12-3 or TRBV12-4 and J usage is TRBJ2-5, with 8 positions matching TRBD1. V shed 2 bases, J shed 2 bases, and the junction held 4 bases outside the gene matches. CDR3 length: 15 residues. Here the CDR3 reads CASSLRRTGQETQYF. The CDR3 DNA reads as TGTGCCAGCAGTTTACGGCGGACAGGGCAAGAGACCCAGTACTTC.

This clonotype has at least ten counts. V usage is TRBV28 and J usage is TRBJ2-3; 8 bases are shared with TRBD2. V lost 6 bases to trimming and J lost 3 bases; unmatched junction nucleotides: 8. Per germline, CDR1 MDHEN and CDR2 SYDVKM. CDR3 length: 15 residues. CDR3 sequence (DNA): TGTGCCAGCAGGACCGCGGCGGGGGGAACAGATACGCAGTATTTT. It encodes CASRTAAGGTDTQYF. The variable domain in full, with the rest retrieved from reference TRBV28 and TRBJ2-3, is DVKVTQSSRYLVKRTGEKVFLECVQDMDHENMFWYRQDPGLGLRLIYFSYDVKMKEKGDIPEGYSVSREKKERFSLILESASTNQTSMYLCASRTAAGGTDTQYFGPGTRLTVL.

This clonotype appeared many times. The chain links TRBV7-2 to TRBJ1-4; D is unresolved. The V end was cut by 3 bases, the J end by 3 bases, with 11 bases between. CDR3 length equals 15 residues. Germline V lookup: CDR1 SGHTA, CDR2 FQGNSA. The CDR3 DNA reads TGTGCCAGCAGCTTGGCGGCAGAGTCTAATGAAAAACTGTTTTTT. This codes for CASSLAAESNEKLFF.

This clonotype appeared a few times. This chain joins TRBV11-3 and TRBJ2-1; 8 positions agree with TRBD2. Germline-derived CDR1 and CDR2 are SGHNT and YENEEA. The CDR3 has 16 residues. V shed 1 base and J 2 bases; nucleotides not matched to a gene: 4. CDR3 protein: CASSLGLAGTYNEQFF. CDR3 DNA: TGTGCCAGCAGCTTAGGGTTAGCGGGAACCTACAATGAGCAGTTCTTC.

This clonotype came up a few times. The rearrangement uses TRBV14 and TRBJ2-7, with D unclear. CDR1 and CDR2 (germline): SGHDN, FVKESK. The CDR3 contains 15 residues. Trimming took 4 bases from V and 2 from J, leaving 15 bases between them. The CDR3 loop reads CASSLRRLGPYEQYF. As DNA, the CDR3 is TGTGCCAGCAGCCTAAGGCGACTCGGGCCCTACGAGCAGTACTTC.

V usage is TRBV20-1 and J usage is TRBJ2-2; 9 bases fit TRBD2. This CDR3 has 15 residues. Germline trimming cut 5 bases from V and 7 bases from J; bases unmatched to any gene: 11. Per germline, CDR1 DFQATT and CDR2 SNEGSKA (reference sequence). CDR3: CSAPGTSSPDGELFF. DNA of the CDR3: TGCAGTGCTCCCGGGACTAGCAGTCCGGACGGGGAGCTGTTTTTT.

In regard to this clonotype: This may be a read error: a much more frequent sequence differs by one nucleotide. V and J are TRBV3-1 and TRBJ2-7; 7 bases match TRBD1. There are 15 residues in the CDR3. Germline assignment: CDR1 LGHDT and CDR2 YNNKEL (reference sequence). CDR3 in amino acids: CACSQDGRGSYEQYF. CDR3 bases: TGTGCCTGCAGCCAAGACGGCAGGGGGTCCTACGAGCAGTACTTC.

The table lists this clonotype with a few counts. This sequence joins TRBV6-5 and TRBJ1-2; D not certain. The CDR3 spans 11 residues. The V gene's germline CDR1 is MNHEY and CDR2 SVGAGI. V lost 2 bases to trimming and J lost 14 bases, with 12 bases between them. CDR3 DNA sequence: TGTGCCAGCAGTTACCCCGGTGACTTAACCTTC. It is translated as CASSYPGDLTF.

In DNA form, the CDR3 reads TGCAGTGCTGGGGACGGGACAAAAGAGACCCAGTACTTC. Translated: CSAGDGTKETQYF. The gene calls are TRBV20-1 and TRBJ2-5; possible D gene TRBD1, 6 bases. The CDR3 runs 13 residues. CDR1 DFQATT and CDR2 SNEGSKA come from the germline V gene (reference sequence). Trimming took off 5 bases at V and 3 bases at J, with 13 bases between the two ends.

This chain links TRBV7-2 with TRBJ2-2; no clear D gene. CDR3 size: 15 residues. Germline V CDR1 and CDR2: SGHTA, FQGNSA. V was cut by 1 base and J by 2 bases, with 8 bases left in between. The CDR3 nucleotides are TGTGCCAGCAGCTTAGACATGGATAACACCGGGGAGCTGTTTTTT. Amino acid sequence: CASSLDMDNTGELFF.

This rearrangement joins TRBV19 to TRBJ2-1, with D tentatively TRBD1 or TRBD2 (6 bases each). This CDR3 has 16 residues. V lost 0 bases and J 4 bases, leaving 13 bases between the germline ends. Germline V gives CDR1 LNHDA, CDR2 SQIVND (reference sequence). The DNA of the CDR3 is TGTGCCAGTAGTATAGATGGGGGGCGAGGGTACAATGAGCAGTTCTTC. This translates into CASSIDGGRGYNEQFF.

This chain joins TRBV28 and TRBJ1-3; D may be TRBD1 (6 bases). CDR3 size: 16 residues. CDR1 and CDR2 (germline): MDHEN, SYDVKM. V was trimmed by 5 bases and J by 4 bases, leaving 18 bases between them. For the CDR3, the DNA is TGTGCCAGCAGTCCGCCGGGGACAAATAGCGGAAACACCATATATTTT. Translating gives CASSPPGTNSGNTIYF.

The chain combines TRBV7-2 with TRBJ2-1; weak D call: TRBD1 (5 bases). This CDR3 is built from 15 residues. The germline V gene encodes CDR1 SGHTA and CDR2 FQGNSA. V lost 5 bases to trimming and J lost 8 bases, with 19 bases between them. This chain's CDR3 is CASSPGPQIRDEQFF. In DNA form, the CDR3 reads TGTGCCAGCAGCCCCGGGCCACAGATCAGGGATGAGCAGTTCTTC.

This clonotype occurred a few times. This chain joins TRBV5-5 and TRBJ2-1; 8 positions match TRBD2. Per the germline V gene, CDR1 is SGHKS and CDR2 is YYEKEE (reference sequence). CDR3 length: 14 residues. J lost 5 bases, V lost 4 bases, and 5 bases had no gene match. The CDR3 bases are TGTGCCAGCAGCCCCGGGACTAGGGACAATGAGCAGTTCTTC. Its translation: CASSPGTRDNEQFF.

V and J are TRBV12-3 or TRBV12-4 and TRBJ1-3; no firm D call. V gave up 3 bases and J gave up 0 bases, with 9 bases separating them. There are 15 residues in the CDR3. DNA of the CDR3: TGTGCCAGCAGTTTTTTGTTGGACTCTGGAAACACCATATATTTT. Amino acids: CASSFLLDSGNTIYF.

This clonotype has just one count. This chain joins TRBV7-6 and TRBJ2-2; D not resolved. V lost 8 bases and J 5 bases, leaving 12 bases between the germline ends. The CDR3 loop spans 13 amino acids. Looked up from germline, CDR1 is SGHVS and CDR2 is FNYEAQ. The CDR3 DNA reads TGTGCCAGCCAGCAGAGTGGGACCGGGGAGCTGTTTTTT. It encodes CASQQSGTGELFF. The variable domain in full, completed from reference TRBV7-6 and TRBJ2-2, reads GAGVSQSPRYKVTKRGQDVALRCDPISGHVSLYWYRQALGQGPEFLTYFNYEAQQDKSGLPNDRFSAERPEGSISTLTIQRTEQRDSAMYRCASQQSGTGELFFGEGSRLTVL.

This clonotype was picked up a small number of times. The J gene is TRBJ1-1, the V gene TRBV19; D remains ambiguous. Germline assignment: CDR1 LNHDA and CDR2 SQIVND (reference sequence). The V end lost 1 base, the J end lost 1 base, and 10 bases lay between the germline ends. There are 15 residues in the CDR3. CDR3 coding DNA: TGTGCCAGTAGTATAGTGCCACCGCCGAACACTGAAGCTTTCTTT. Translated, it gives CASSIVPPPNTEAFF.

This clonotype was observed a few times. The V and J genes are TRBV5-1 and TRBJ2-1; 9 bases line up with TRBD2. The J segment lost 5 bases and the V segment lost 3 bases, leaving 9 bases of the junction unmatched. The CDR3 runs to 16 residues. CDR1 and CDR2 from the germline V gene are SGHRS and YFSETQ. The CDR3: CASSSLVQRGDNEQFF. CDR3 DNA sequence: TGCGCCAGCAGCTCCCTAGTGCAGCGGGGGGACAATGAGCAGTTCTTC. Looking up the rest from reference TRBV5-1 and TRBJ2-1 gives the full variable domain: KAGVTQTPRYLIKTRGQQVTLSCSPISGHRSVSWYQQTPGQGLQFLFEYFSETQRNKGNFPGRFSGRQFSNSRSEMNVSTLELGDSALYLCASSSLVQRGDNEQFFGPGTRLTVL.

This clonotype showed up many times. This chain joins TRBV5-1 and TRBJ2-7, with 8 bases that match TRBD1. CDR3 length: 15 amino acids. The V segment lost 0 bases and the J segment 3 bases; nucleotides outside the gene matches: 5. Per the germline V gene, CDR1 is SGHRS and CDR2 is YFSETQ. CDR3 nucleotide sequence: TGCGCCAGCAGCTTGGCCGGGACAGGCGGCTACGAGCAGTACTTC. Its translation is CASSLAGTGGYEQYF. The whole variable domain, filled in from reference TRBV5-1 and TRBJ2-7, reads KAGVTQTPRYLIKTRGQQVTLSCSPISGHRSVSWYQQTPGQGLQFLFEYFSETQRNKGNFPGRFSGRQFSNSRSEMNVSTLELGDSALYLCASSLAGTGGYEQYFGPGTRLTVT.

This clonotype appeared a few times. The chain recombines TRBV5-1 with TRBJ2-5; D may correspond to TRBD1 or TRBD2 (6 bases each). V was pared by 2 bases and J by 4 bases, with 15 bases between. Per germline, CDR1 SGHRS and CDR2 YFSETQ. The CDR3 contains 15 residues. Written as DNA, the CDR3 is TGCGCCAGCAGCTTACGACGGGGGCGCGCAGAGACCCAGTACTTC. It encodes CASSLRRGRAETQYF.

This chain joins TRBV27 and TRBJ2-7, with 7 bases lining up with TRBD2. The V segment lost 5 bases and the J segment 2 bases; nucleotides outside the gene matches: 9. Looked up from germline, CDR1 is MNHEY and CDR2 is SMNVEV (reference sequence). CDR3 length equals 15 residues. In DNA form, the CDR3 reads TGTGCCAGCAGTCCATGGGCTAGCGGAGCCTACGAGCAGTACTTC. Encoded protein: CASSPWASGAYEQYF.